Listed below are T cell receptor beta chains from one sample, sequenced in a study of glioma-infiltrating T cells. TCRdb redid the calling of the multiplex PCR reads with MiXCR, one entry per CDR3 protein. The table records approximately 120,000 distinct CDR3 sequences, more than 20% of them present only once. Sequencing was performed on glioma tissue, nonneoplastic brain tissue, or PBMCs (not recorded which). These receptors originate from a human donor with low-grade glioma or glioblastoma, undergoing nonglioma brain surgery, or in good health (not recorded which). Both conserved end residues are trimmed from each CDR3. A D gene is named only where the DNA matches it firmly.

cdr3_aa d_call v_call
SVEAGGQETQY TRBD2 TRBV29-1
ASSEPGTGGGNTIY TRBD1 TRBV7-2
ASTRDRSGNEQF TRBD1 TRBV6-1
ASSQVGGTGTNEQF TRBD1 TRBV4-1
ASSLGGGRTEAF TRBD1 TRBV5-1
ASSTPGTGGREQY TRBD1 TRBV6-2/TRBV6-3
ASSPSGYTQY NA TRBV11-2
ASSRTPEETQY NA TRBV2
SAGERTNTGELF NA TRBV29-1
SAGTGGVGNEQF TRBD1 TRBV29-1
ATSRDPSEAGVGSEQF TRBD2 TRBV15
SARAEDATANYGYT NA TRBV20-1
ASSAQGAHTEAF TRBD1 TRBV27
ASIRTRNTEAF NA TRBV28
ASSVGTTYNEQF NA TRBV9
ASSQSTSVLYNEQF TRBD2 TRBV4-3
ASSLWYEELF NA TRBV7-2
ASRNLSNQPQH NA TRBV6-1
SARDIRTINYEQY NA TRBV20-1
ASSYERFRESSYNEQF NA TRBV4-2
ARNPGPWEGRYEQY TRBD2 TRBV7-2
ASSFGGLPGNQPQH NA TRBV12-3/TRBV12-4
AWSAGTDPPADTQY TRBD1 TRBV30
AGSIRTVGTGQEAQY TRBD1 TRBV19
ASSSTEFGQF NA TRBV27
ASSWASAYNEQF NA TRBV7-9
ASSYPEQGAH NA TRBV6-2/TRBV6-3
ASSSWDSNQPQH NA TRBV27
SAQDNSYEQY NA TRBV20-1
ASSLDENNEQF NA TRBV11-2
SATGGRDTEAF TRBD1 TRBV20-1
SASDRNTNEKLF NA TRBV20-1
ASSQGDRAYNEQF NA TRBV4-2
ASSLWGQGATYEQY TRBD1 TRBV27
ASSLRTSRYNEQF TRBD2 TRBV7-2